This T cell receptor (beta chain) was profiled in a study of cytomegalovirus exposure and HLA in healthy donors. Whole-study results and caveats: Presence/absence analysis assumed near-uniform sequencing depth across donors. In a later analysis, HLA-C alleles had the fewest associated TCRs, DRB1 alleles the most. In a later analysis, at a false discovery rate of 0.05, about 17,000 TCR beta sequences matched HLA alleles.

The PCR ran on 60 Vbeta and 13 Jbeta primers. Clones were sequenced by immunoSEQ multiplex PCR, and TCRdb holds only the in-frame ones, with some missing. The top ten clones hold 2% to 2.5% of a sample with about 120,000 clones, about 80% of them seen once. Regarding this clone: Its antigen is not identified.

V lost 6 bases and J 0 bases, leaving 18 bases between the germline ends. This CDR3 has 17 amino acids. Germline CDR1 and CDR2: SGHTA and FQGNSA. Sequencing used PBMCs. This receptor was taken from a human donor in good health. The chain links TRBV7-2 to TRBJ1-3; D unclear. CDR3 amino acids: CASSLANPGLSGNTIYF. In nucleotides, the CDR3 is TGTGCCAGCAGTCTAGCCAACCCCGGTCTCTCTGGAAACACCATATATTTT.